These 20 T cell receptor beta chains were sequenced from one sample in a study of blood T cells in healthy people across ages. Next came a second PCR, run for about 7 to 12 cycles, which used a sample-barcoded 5' primer along with a J-beta primer mix. TCRdb reanalysed the 5' RACE reads using MiXCR and keeps one entry per CDR3 protein. The sample has just over 1 million distinct CDR3 sequences, 40% to 50% seen once. Sequences were obtained from blood. The receptor source for this set is a woman aged 55-69 years in good health.

The V gene is TRBV4-1, the J gene TRBJ1-2; possibly TRBD1 for D (5 bases). Deletions cut 1 base from V and 4 bases from J, with 16 bases between. Germline lookup yields CDR1 MGHRA and CDR2 YSYEKL. The CDR3 sequence is 16 residues long. The chain's CDR3 is CASSQGTLGGSYGYTF. The CDR3 nucleotides are TGCGCCAGCAGCCAAGGAACCCTTGGGGGATCCTATGGCTACACCTTC.

This clonotype was detected a few times. This chain uses TRBV29-1 with TRBJ1-4, with D hard to call. CDR1 is SQVTM and CDR2 is ANQGSEA in the germline V gene. The V and J ends lost 7 bases and 8 bases respectively, with 14 bases between them. This CDR3 has 12 residues. In DNA, the CDR3 is TGCAGCGGCCACGACGATCAGGAAAAACTGTTTTTT. This codes for CSGHDDQEKLFF.

Concerning this clonotype itself: One junction end does not reproduce the germline sequence, and a read error may be involved. V and J are TRBV12-3 or TRBV12-4 and TRBJ1-4; D not certain. The CDR3 spans 9 residues. This CDR3 reads CGSSEKLFF. The CDR3, as DNA: TGTGGCAGCAGTGAAAAACTGTTTTTT.

This clonotype was seen many times. The V and J genes are TRBV7-9 and TRBJ2-3, with D possibly being TRBD2 (6 bases). The CDR3 extends over 14 amino acids. V lost 0 bases, J lost 3 bases, and 7 bases lay in between. From germline, CDR1 is SEHNR and CDR2 FQNEAQ (reference sequence). CDR3 nucleotides: TGTGCCAGCAGCTTAGCGGGGACTACAGATACGCAGTATTTT. Protein sequence: CASSLAGTTDTQYF.

The rearrangement links TRBV20-1 to TRBJ2-5; 10 bases agree with TRBD1. CDR3 length: 13 residues. Germline trimming cut 3 bases from V and 5 bases from J; bases unmatched to any gene: 3. The germline CDR1 and CDR2 sequences are DFQATT and SNEGSKA (reference sequence). The CDR3 region is CSASRDRGETQYF. For the CDR3, the DNA is TGCAGTGCTAGCCGGGACAGGGGTGAGACCCAGTACTTC.

At least ten counts were recorded for this clonotype. The rearrangement uses TRBV27 and TRBJ2-1; TRBD1 agrees at 8 bases. This CDR3 comprises 15 residues. The germline V gene has CDR1 MNHEY and CDR2 SMNVEV (reference sequence). Trimming cost V 5 bases and J 2 bases; bases outside gene matches: 5. The CDR3 DNA is TGTGCCAGCAGTCCCGACAGGGGAACCTACAATGAGCAGTTCTTC. Its translation: CASSPDRGTYNEQFF.

The rearrangement links TRBV20-1 to TRBJ2-1, with TRBD2 matching 8 bases. Per the germline V gene, CDR1 is DFQATT and CDR2 is SNEGSKA (reference sequence). This CDR3 is 16 amino acids long. V dropped 3 bases and J dropped 9; count of bases not matched to a gene: 16. The chain's CDR3 is CSASPPRAGALSEQFF. The CDR3 DNA sequence: TGCAGTGCTAGCCCCCCGAGAGCGGGAGCTTTGAGTGAGCAGTTCTTC.

The rearrangement links TRBV4-1 to TRBJ2-1, with 7 bases identical to TRBD2. Per the germline V gene, CDR1 is MGHRA and CDR2 is YSYEKL. Trimming removed 0 bases from V and 4 bases from J; junction bases left unmatched: 6. This CDR3 has 16 residues. The CDR3, as DNA: TGCGCCAGCAGCCAAGAAACCGGGAGGTATTACAATGAGCAGTTCTTC. It encodes CASSQETGRYYNEQFF.

The J gene is TRBJ1-2, the V gene TRBV29-1; D possibly corresponds to TRBD1 (6 bases). CDR1 SQVTM and CDR2 ANQGSEA come from the germline V gene. The CDR3 covers 12 residues. The V end was cut by 4 bases, the J end by 7 bases, with 13 bases between. The CDR3 spells CSVATGRSGYTF. The CDR3 DNA sequence: TGCAGCGTTGCAACAGGGCGAAGTGGCTACACCTTC.

Only a few counts were recorded for this clonotype. The rearrangement links TRBV12-3 or TRBV12-4 to TRBJ2-5; the match to TRBD2 covers 7 bases. CDR3 length equals 16 residues. Losses at the gene ends were 1 base for V and 7 bases for J; bases not matched to a gene: 12. CDR3 bases: TGTGCCAGCAGTTTAGGTTCGGCGGGAGAAGGCGTGACCCAGTACTTC. Encoded protein: CASSLGSAGEGVTQYF.

This clonotype was seen once. The chain couples TRBV20-1 to TRBJ2-5, with D possibly matching TRBD1 (6 bases). V shed 0 bases and J shed 11 bases, with 16 bases lying between them. The CDR3 has 13 amino acids. Germline V lookup: CDR1 DFQATT, CDR2 SNEGSKA (reference sequence). CDR3 nucleotide sequence: TGCAGTGCTAGAGACAGGGGATCAAGAGAGCAGTACTTC. It translates to CSARDRGSREQYF.

The chain combines TRBV20-1 with TRBJ2-3; tentative D call: TRBD2 (6 bases). This CDR3 is 14 amino acids long. The germline V and J ends were trimmed by 4 bases and 3 bases, with 14 bases remaining between them. Germline V lookup: CDR1 DFQATT, CDR2 SNEGSKA (reference sequence). CDR3 sequence (DNA): TGCAGTGCTATGAAATCGACTAGTACAGATACGCAGTATTTT. Protein: CSAMKSTSTDTQYF.

The V gene is TRBV12-3 or TRBV12-4, the J gene TRBJ1-1, with D unclear. The CDR3 extends over 13 amino acids. The ends were cut back, 7 bases at V and 0 bases at J, with 9 bases in the middle. CDR3: CASTWLMNTEAFF. Here the CDR3 DNA reads TGTGCCAGCACTTGGCTGATGAACACTGAAGCTTTCTTT.

CDR3 protein: CASSLSGGASGSSGEQFF. CDR3 sequence (DNA): TGTGCCAGCAGTTTATCGGGGGGGGCTAGCGGGAGTAGTGGTGAGCAGTTCTTC. The chain couples TRBV27 to TRBJ2-1; TRBD2 aligns across 10 bases. CDR3 length equals 18 residues. CDR1 MNHEY and CDR2 SMNVEV come from the germline V gene (reference sequence). The trim removed 0 bases at V and 9 bases at J, leaving 14 bases unmatched.

CDR3 loop: CASSLSMNVYGYTF. CDR3 DNA: TGTGCCAGCAGTTTATCCATGAACGTCTATGGCTACACCTTC. The V and J genes are TRBV28 and TRBJ1-2, with D hard to call. From germline, CDR1 is MDHEN and CDR2 SYDVKM. The V end was cut by 1 base, the J end by 4 bases, with 10 bases between. This CDR3 is 14 amino acids long.

This chain uses TRBV20-1 with TRBJ2-1, with 8 bases fitting TRBD1. Germline trimming cut 3 bases from V and 3 bases from J; bases unmatched to any gene: 7. The germline V gene has CDR1 DFQATT and CDR2 SNEGSKA (reference sequence). This CDR3 has 15 residues. In DNA, the CDR3 is TGCAGTGCTAGTGTCCCGGACAGGGTCTACAATGAGCAGTTCTTC. It specifies CSASVPDRVYNEQFF.

V is TRBV10-3 and J is TRBJ1-1; no reliable D call. Germline CDR1 is ENHRY and CDR2 is SYGVKD. Trimming pared 3 bases from V and 4 bases from J, leaving 9 bases between. CDR3 length equals 13 residues. The CDR3 reads CAISDAGSTEAFF. CDR3 DNA: TGTGCCATCAGTGACGCCGGGAGCACTGAAGCTTTCTTT.

V gene TRBV3-1 combines with J gene TRBJ2-1; D may be TRBD2 (6 bases). The DNA end lines up better with TRBJ2-7; the J call may be wrong. Germline V gene data show CDR1 as LGHDT and CDR2 as YNNKEL (reference sequence). The CDR3 consists of 16 residues. The CDR3 sequence is CASSPRLASVYNEQYF. The DNA of the CDR3 is TGTGCCAGCAGCCCCCGCCTAGCGTCCGTCTACAATGAGCAGTACTTC.

V gene TRBV15 combines with J gene TRBJ2-3; no reliable D call. Germline CDR1 LNHNV, CDR2 YYDKDF (reference sequence). The length of the CDR3 is 16 residues. V lost 0 bases and J 8 bases, leaving 18 bases between the germline ends. In DNA form, the CDR3 reads TGTGCCACCAGCAGAGATGGCTGGTCCTCAACCGGTACGCAGTATTTT. This translates into CATSRDGWSSTGTQYF.

The CDR3 protein is CASSQDPPSGPLGTQYF. The CDR3 DNA reads TGTGCCAGCAGCCAAGATCCCCCTAGCGGACCCCTGGGGACCCAGTACTTC. The gene calls are TRBV3-1 and TRBJ2-5, with 7 bases fitting TRBD2. The CDR3 has 17 residues. CDR1 and CDR2 from the germline V gene are LGHDT and YNNKEL (reference sequence). The V segment lost 0 bases and the J segment 7 bases; nucleotides outside the gene matches: 14.